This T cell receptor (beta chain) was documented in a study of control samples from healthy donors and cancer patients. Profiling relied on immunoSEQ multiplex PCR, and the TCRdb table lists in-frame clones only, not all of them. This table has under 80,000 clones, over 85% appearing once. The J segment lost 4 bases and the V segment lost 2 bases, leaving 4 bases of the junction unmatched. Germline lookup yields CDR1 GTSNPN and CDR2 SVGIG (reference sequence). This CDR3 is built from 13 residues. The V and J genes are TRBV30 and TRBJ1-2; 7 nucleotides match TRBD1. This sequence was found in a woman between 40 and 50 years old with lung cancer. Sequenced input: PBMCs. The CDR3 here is CAWSLGTAYGYTF. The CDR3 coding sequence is TGTGCCTGGAGTCTAGGGACAGCCTATGGCTACACCTTC.